What follows are 21 T cell receptor beta chains derived from one specimen sequenced in a study of CD8+ T cells in alopecia areata (dated by TCRdb to the late 2010s). Library generation was performed with the immunoSEQ multiplex PCR assay. For TCR sequencing, RNA was extracted from every sample and reverse transcribed into cDNA to serve as template. Not all clones reach the TCRdb copy of this immuneACCESS table, which keeps in-frame sequences only. Checked studies attribute under half of the gap to unresolved V genes and leave the rest unexplained. The sample has approximately 150,000 clones on record, around 55% of them singletons. In total, the top ten clones hold about 4.3% of the sample. The sequencing sample was made of CD4+ T cells sorted from blood. The origin of the receptors is a human donor in good health.

This clone was counted a few times. J is TRBJ2-1 and V is TRBV7-9; 7 bases agree with TRBD2. The CDR3 is 17 amino acids. With 7 bases clipped from V and 3 bases from J, the junction kept 15 bases outside the gene matches. Looked up from germline, CDR1 is SEHNR and CDR2 is FQNEAQ (reference sequence). The CDR3 region has the DNA TGTGCCAGCACCTCGTCCCGGGGGAGGGCTCTCTACAATGAGCAGTTCTTC. Translation: CASTSSRGRALYNEQFF.

The gene calls are TRBV29-1 and TRBJ1-2, with D perhaps matching TRBD1 (5 bases). The CDR3 runs 15 residues. The V gene lost 0 bases and the J gene lost 6 bases, with 17 bases spanning the gap. The germline V gene encodes CDR1 SQVTM and CDR2 ANQGSEA. DNA of the CDR3: TGCAGCGTTGAAGAAGGCGGCAGGCCGGGGCATGGCTACACCTTC. Its protein product is CSVEEGGRPGHGYTF. The complete variable domain, with remaining parts taken from reference TRBV29-1 and TRBJ1-2, reads SAVISQKPSRDICQRGTSLTIQCQVDSQVTMMFWYRQQPGQSLTLIATANQGSEATYESGFVIDKFPISRPNLTFSTLTVSNMSPEDSSIYLCSVEEGGRPGHGYTFGSGTRLTVV.

The rearrangement uses TRBV30 and TRBJ2-7; TRBD1 or TRBD2 may be the D gene (5 bases each). Trimming took 3 bases from V and 6 from J, leaving 12 bases between them. The CDR3 length is 12 residues. Germline-derived CDR1 and CDR2 are GTSNPN and SVGIG (reference sequence). The CDR3 DNA reads as TGTGCCTGGAGCGGGACCCTACGCGAGCAGTACTTC. This encodes CAWSGTLREQYF.

The chain carries TRBV12-5 and TRBJ1-2; D remains ambiguous. V lost 6 bases and J lost 3, with 8 bases in between. Looked up from germline, CDR1 is LGHNT and CDR2 is FRNRAP. The CDR3 runs 12 residues. The CDR3 here is CASGSLYYGYTF. For the CDR3, the DNA is TGTGCTAGTGGGAGCCTTTACTATGGCTACACCTTC.

In its sample, this clone was seen a few times. This rearrangement joins TRBV5-4 to TRBJ2-5, with 14 nucleotides matching TRBD2. Germline loops: CDR1 SGHNT, CDR2 YYREEE (reference sequence). The CDR3 length is 16 residues. V shed 0 bases and J 3 bases; nucleotides not matched to a gene: 1. The CDR3 reads CASSLEGLAGEETQYF. Written as DNA, the CDR3 is TGTGCCAGCAGCTTGGAGGGACTAGCGGGAGAAGAGACCCAGTACTTC.

V is TRBV9 and J is TRBJ2-3, with D uncertain. V gave up 4 bases and J gave up 6 bases, with 12 bases separating them. There are 13 residues in the CDR3. Per germline, CDR1 SGDLS and CDR2 YYNGEE. The CDR3 protein is CASSYSPSDTQYF. The CDR3, as DNA: TGTGCCAGCAGCTACTCACCTTCGGATACGCAGTATTTT.

This clone was counted between two and nine times. The chain is built from TRBV5-6 and TRBJ2-5; D perhaps matches TRBD1 (7 bases). This CDR3 has 16 residues. Between the trimmed V and J ends, which lost 3 bases and 2 bases, there was a span of 17 bases. Germline V gives CDR1 SGHDT, CDR2 YYEEEE. CDR3 nucleotides: TGTGCCAGCAGCTCTCATCGCCAGGGGGGACAAGAGACCCAGTACTTC. Translation: CASSSHRQGGQETQYF.

The chain uses TRBV20-1 and TRBJ1-5; D gene uncertain. CDR1 is DFQATT and CDR2 is SNEGSKA in the germline V gene (reference sequence). The V end lost 8 bases, the J end lost 8 bases, and 10 bases lay between the germline ends. The CDR3 is made up of 10 amino acids. The CDR3 DNA reads TGCAGTAGCCTTGGGGAGCCCCAGCATTTT. This translates into CSSLGEPQHF.

The CDR3 spells CASSLVRRDGYTF. The CDR3 bases are TGTGCCAGCAGCTTGGTCCGCAGGGATGGCTACACCTTC. The genes are TRBV5-6 and TRBJ1-2; weak D call: TRBD1 (5 bases). The CDR3 is 13 amino acids. Trimming cost V 0 bases and J 6 bases, with 9 bases left between them. From germline, CDR1 is SGHDT and CDR2 YYEEEE.

The chain joins TRBV28 to TRBJ2-7; D may be TRBD1 (6 bases). The V and J ends lost 3 bases and 7 bases respectively, with 7 bases between them. Germline V gives CDR1 MDHEN, CDR2 SYDVKM. The CDR3 runs to 11 residues. CDR3: CASSLTGEQYF. DNA of the CDR3: TGTGCCAGCAGTTTGACAGGAGAGCAGTACTTC.

This clone turned up a few times. The chain links TRBV29-1 to TRBJ2-4; D call uncertain. This CDR3 contains 15 residues. V was clipped by 1 base and J by 0 bases, with 10 bases between them. CDR1 and CDR2 (germline): SQVTM, ANQGSEA. CDR3 protein: CSVEASDIAKNIQYF. CDR3 nucleotide sequence: TGCAGCGTTGAAGCGAGCGATATAGCCAAAAACATTCAGTACTTC.

The chain joins TRBV7-4 to TRBJ2-7; 10 bases line up with TRBD1. Germline CDR1 SGHVT, CDR2 SQSDAQ. The CDR3 runs to 16 residues. J was trimmed by 3 bases and V by 5 bases; bases with no gene match: 10. The CDR3 spells CASSVHRDRGDYEQYF. CDR3 bases: TGTGCCAGCAGCGTACACCGGGACAGGGGTGACTACGAGCAGTACTTC.

The rearrangement links TRBV5-6 to TRBJ1-4, with D perhaps matching TRBD1 (6 bases). Looked up from germline, CDR1 is SGHDT and CDR2 is YYEEEE. V was clipped by 0 bases and J by 7 bases, with 10 bases between them. The CDR3 totals 14 residues. The CDR3 loop reads CASSLGQGREKLFF. The DNA for the CDR3 is TGTGCCAGCAGCTTGGGGCAGGGGCGTGAAAAACTGTTTTTT. Together with reference TRBV5-6 and TRBJ1-4, the CDR3 gives the full variable domain: DAGVTQSPTHLIKTRGQQVTLRCSPKSGHDTVSWYQQALGQGPQFIFQYYEEEERQRGNFPDRFSGHQFPNYSSELNVNALLLGDSALYLCASSLGQGREKLFFGSGTQLSVL.

The chain couples TRBV25-1 to TRBJ1-2; possibly TRBD1 for D (6 bases). Deletions cut 6 bases from V and 7 bases from J, with 15 bases between. The CDR3 has 13 residues. Looked up from germline, CDR1 is MGHDK and CDR2 is SYGVNS. The CDR3 DNA reads TGTGCCAGCAGCGGAATGAAGGGGGGTGGCTACACCTTC. It specifies CASSGMKGGGYTF.

This chain connects TRBV4-1 to TRBJ1-1, with 7 bases fitting TRBD1. The CDR3 extends over 17 amino acids. Germline CDR1 MGHRA, CDR2 YSYEKL. The J segment lost 3 bases and the V segment lost 4 bases, leaving 14 bases of the junction unmatched. CDR3 DNA sequence: TGCGCCAGCAGCCGCCCGCGGACAGGCCAGGGTGACACTGAAGCTTTCTTT. Translation: CASSRPRTGQGDTEAFF.

The chain links TRBV28 to TRBJ2-5; D uncertain. The germline CDR1 and CDR2 sequences are MDHEN and SYDVKM. The CDR3 consists of 15 residues. Trimming left V 5 bases short and J 5 bases short, with 18 bases between. CDR3: CASSPALVGRETQYF. CDR3 DNA: TGTGCCAGCAGTCCGGCCCTGGTGGGTCGGGAGACCCAGTACTTC.

This clone showed up just a few times. The chain links TRBV29-1 to TRBJ2-2; tentative D call: TRBD2 (6 bases). With 4 bases removed from V and 7 bases from J, the gap between germline ends came to 13 bases. This CDR3 contains 13 residues. From germline, CDR1 is SQVTM and CDR2 ANQGSEA. The CDR3 DNA follows: TGCAGCGTTGGGCAGGGAGGAATCGGGGAGCTGTTTTTT. Amino acids: CSVGQGGIGELFF.

Only one count was recorded for this clone. The V and J genes are TRBV15 and TRBJ2-5; D is unresolved. Germline lookup yields CDR1 LNHNV and CDR2 YYDKDF (reference sequence). The CDR3 is 13 residues long. The V end lost 6 bases, the J end lost 5 bases, and 13 bases lay between the germline ends. CDR3 residues: CATRLPAWETQYF. CDR3 DNA: TGTGCCACCAGGCTCCCGGCTTGGGAGACCCAGTACTTC. Drawing the rest from reference TRBV15 and TRBJ2-5, the complete variable domain is DAMVIQNPRYQVTQFGKPVTLSCSQTLNHNVMYWYQQKSSQAPKLLFHYYDKDFNNEADTPDNFQSRRPNTSFCFLDIRSPGLGDTAMYLCATRLPAWETQYFGPGTRLLVL.

In DNA, the CDR3 is TGTGCCTGGAGCCACGGACTAGCGGGAAACGAGCAGTACTTC. Residues: CAWSHGLAGNEQYF. The chain employs TRBV30 and TRBJ2-7, with 12 bases fitting TRBD2. There are 14 residues in the CDR3. The germline V gene encodes CDR1 GTSNPN and CDR2 SVGIG (reference sequence). After removal of 3 bases from V and 5 bases from J, the junction contained 5 bases not matched to a gene.

The chain employs TRBV5-6 and TRBJ2-1; 11 nucleotides line up with TRBD2. J lost 8 bases, V lost 3 bases, and 4 bases had no gene match. This CDR3 region has 14 residues. Germline V gene sequence: CDR1 SGHDT, CDR2 YYEEEE. As DNA, the CDR3 is TGTGCCAGCAGCTCGTCGACTAGCGGGGATGAGCAGTTCTTC. The encoded protein is CASSSSTSGDEQFF.

This chain uses TRBV5-1 with TRBJ2-5; D remains ambiguous. CDR1 is SGHRS, CDR2 YFSETQ, per germline. The CDR3 covers 13 residues. Trimming removed 0 bases from V and 5 bases from J, with 8 bases in between. The CDR3 DNA sequence: TGCGCCAGCAGCTTGGCACTGGCGGAGACCCAGTACTTC. Protein sequence: CASSLALAETQYF.